The T cell receptor (beta chain) described here comes from a study of blood T cell repertoires in COVID-19. As for the study in general: T cells, B-cell-depleted T cells, or PBMCs provided the cDNA or gDNA that served as material.

The sample holds one count of this clone. Assignments of participants to cohorts depended upon their own reported clinical history. Symptom resolution, clearance, or two negative PCRs marked the recovered donors of Cohort 3. As originally analysed: Quantification of nucleated cells was approximated via reference gene primer amplification. TCRdb keeps only in-frame clones here, not all; method: immunoSEQ multiplex PCR. V, J and clone size are taken as reported in that table, and D and trimming were inferred from the DNA itself. This sample has 150,000 to 200,000 clones, with approximately 85% found just once. There are 13 residues in the CDR3. Germline CDR1 and CDR2: SGHVS and FNYEAQ. The ends were cut back, 0 bases at V and 3 bases at J, with 6 bases in the middle.

This clonotype was obtained from a man aged 35-49 years who had recovered from COVID-19. The sequenced material came from PBMCs or T cells enriched from blood (not recorded which). This sequence joins TRBV7-6 and TRBJ2-7, with a possible D match to TRBD2 (5 bases). The CDR3 DNA is TGTGCCAGCAGCTTAGCTCGGGGCTACGAGCAGTACTTC. The encoded protein is CASSLARGYEQYF.